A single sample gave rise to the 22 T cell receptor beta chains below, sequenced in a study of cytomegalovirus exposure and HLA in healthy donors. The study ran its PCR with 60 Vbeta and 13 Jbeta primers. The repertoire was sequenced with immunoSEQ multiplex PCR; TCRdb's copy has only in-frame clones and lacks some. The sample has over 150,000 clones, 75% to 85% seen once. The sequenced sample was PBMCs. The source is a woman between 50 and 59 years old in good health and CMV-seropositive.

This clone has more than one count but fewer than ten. The CDR3 protein is CASSYHQGVETGELFF. The CDR3 bases are TGTGCCAGCAGTTACCATCAGGGGGTAGAAACCGGGGAGCTGTTTTTT. The chain couples TRBV6-5 to TRBJ2-2; 7 bases are a match to TRBD1. Germline V gene sequence: CDR1 MNHEY, CDR2 SVGAGI. V was clipped by 2 bases and J by 5 bases; unmatched bases: 8. There are 16 residues in the CDR3.

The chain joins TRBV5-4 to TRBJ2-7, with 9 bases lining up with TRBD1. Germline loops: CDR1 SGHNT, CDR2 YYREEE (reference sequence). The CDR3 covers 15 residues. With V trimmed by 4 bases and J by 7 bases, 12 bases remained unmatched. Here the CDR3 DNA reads TGTGCCAGCAGCCAAGACAGGGGGAAGTTGCGTGAGCAGTACTTC. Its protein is CASSQDRGKLREQYF. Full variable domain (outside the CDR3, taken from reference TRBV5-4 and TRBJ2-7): ETGVTQSPTHLIKTRGQQVTLRCSSQSGHNTVSWYQQALGQGPQFIFQYYREEENGRGNFPPRFSGLQFPNYSSELNVNALELDDSALYLCASSQDRGKLREQYFGPGTRLTVT.

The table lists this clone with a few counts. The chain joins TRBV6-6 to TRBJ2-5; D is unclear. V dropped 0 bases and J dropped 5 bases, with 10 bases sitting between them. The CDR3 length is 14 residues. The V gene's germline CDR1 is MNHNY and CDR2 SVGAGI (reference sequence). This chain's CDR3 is CASSYSRSPETQYF. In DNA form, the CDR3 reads TGTGCCAGCAGTTACTCGAGATCCCCCGAGACCCAGTACTTC.

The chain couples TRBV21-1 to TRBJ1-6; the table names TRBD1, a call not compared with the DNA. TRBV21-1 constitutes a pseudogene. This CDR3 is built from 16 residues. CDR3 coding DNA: TGTGCCAGCATACCGTGGGGCCCCCGGGATAATTCACCCCTCCACTTT. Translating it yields CASIPWGPRDNSPLHF.

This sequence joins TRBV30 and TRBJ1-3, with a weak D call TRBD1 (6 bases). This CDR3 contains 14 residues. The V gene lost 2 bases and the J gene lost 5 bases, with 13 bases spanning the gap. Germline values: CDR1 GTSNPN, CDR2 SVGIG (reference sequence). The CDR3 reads CAWSPGQRRNTIYF. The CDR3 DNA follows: TGTGCCTGGAGTCCTGGACAGCGGAGAAACACCATATATTTT. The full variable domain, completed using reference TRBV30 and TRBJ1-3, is SQTIHQWPATLVQPVGSPLSLECTVEGTSNPNLYWYRQAAGRGLQLLFYSVGIGQISSEVPQNLSASRPQDRQFILSSKKLLLSDSGFYLCAWSPGQRRNTIYFGEGSWLTVV.

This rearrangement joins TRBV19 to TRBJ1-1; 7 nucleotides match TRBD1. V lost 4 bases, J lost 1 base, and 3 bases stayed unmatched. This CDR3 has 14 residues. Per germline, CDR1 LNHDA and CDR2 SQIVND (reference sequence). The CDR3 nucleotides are TGTGCCAGTAGTAAGGGACAGAAGAACACTGAAGCTTTCTTT. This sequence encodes CASSKGQKNTEAFF.

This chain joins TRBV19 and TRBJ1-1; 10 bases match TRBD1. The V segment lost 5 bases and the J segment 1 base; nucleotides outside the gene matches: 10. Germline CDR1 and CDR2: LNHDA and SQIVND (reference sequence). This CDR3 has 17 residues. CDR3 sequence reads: CASSFDRDRGPNTEAFF. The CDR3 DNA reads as TGTGCCAGTAGTTTCGACCGGGACAGGGGCCCGAACACTGAAGCTTTCTTT.

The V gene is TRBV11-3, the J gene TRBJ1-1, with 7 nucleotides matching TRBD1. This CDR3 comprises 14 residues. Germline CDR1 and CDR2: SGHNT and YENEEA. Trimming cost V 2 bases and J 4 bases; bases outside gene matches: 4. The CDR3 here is CASSLKGGVTEAFF. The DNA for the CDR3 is TGTGCCAGCAGCTTAAAAGGGGGCGTCACTGAAGCTTTCTTT.

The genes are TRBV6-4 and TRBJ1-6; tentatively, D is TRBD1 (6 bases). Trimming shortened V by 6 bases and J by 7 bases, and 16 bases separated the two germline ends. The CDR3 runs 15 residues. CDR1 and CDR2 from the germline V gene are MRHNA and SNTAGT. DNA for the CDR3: TGTGCCAGCAGGAGAGAGGGGGTACCGAATTCACCCCTCCACTTT. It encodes CASRREGVPNSPLHF.

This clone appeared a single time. CDR3 bases: TGTGCCAGTAGTGGGTCCGGGGGATACAGAGCTTTCTTT. It specifies CASSGSGGYRAFF. The rearrangement joins TRBV19 to TRBJ1-1; tentative D call: TRBD1 (5 bases). The ends were cut back, 5 bases at V and 10 bases at J, with 17 bases in the middle. The CDR3 sequence is 13 residues long. Per the germline V gene, CDR1 is LNHDA and CDR2 is SQIVND (reference sequence).

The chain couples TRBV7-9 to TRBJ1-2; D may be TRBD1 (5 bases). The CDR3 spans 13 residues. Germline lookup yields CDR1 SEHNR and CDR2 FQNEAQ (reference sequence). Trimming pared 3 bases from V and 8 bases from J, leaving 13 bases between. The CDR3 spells CASSFAGTRGYTF. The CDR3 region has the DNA TGTGCCAGCAGCTTTGCCGGGACTAGGGGCTACACCTTC.

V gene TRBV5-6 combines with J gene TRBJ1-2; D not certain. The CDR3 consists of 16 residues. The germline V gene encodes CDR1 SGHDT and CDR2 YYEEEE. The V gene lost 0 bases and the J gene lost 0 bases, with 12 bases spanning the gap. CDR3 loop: CASSLGVRLANYGYTF. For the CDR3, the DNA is TGTGCCAGCAGCTTGGGGGTGAGGCTTGCTAACTATGGCTACACCTTC.

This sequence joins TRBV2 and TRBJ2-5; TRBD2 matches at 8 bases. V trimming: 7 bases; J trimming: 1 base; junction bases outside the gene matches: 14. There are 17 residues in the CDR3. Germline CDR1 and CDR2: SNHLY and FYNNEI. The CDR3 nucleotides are TGTGCCAGCAATAAGGGGATAGAAACTAGCGGCCAAGAGACCCAGTACTTC. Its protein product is CASNKGIETSGQETQYF.

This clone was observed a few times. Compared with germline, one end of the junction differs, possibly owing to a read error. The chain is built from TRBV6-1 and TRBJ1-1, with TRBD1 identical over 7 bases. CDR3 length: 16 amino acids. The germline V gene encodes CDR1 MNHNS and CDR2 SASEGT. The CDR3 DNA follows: TGTGCCAGCAGTGAAGCCCTTTCCGGACGGGACAGAGAAAGGTGGTTT. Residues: CASSEALSGRDRERWF.

CDR3 loop: CASGQGINNQPQHF. The DNA of the CDR3 is TGTGCCAGCGGACAGGGCATTAACAATCAGCCCCAGCATTTT. This sequence joins TRBV2 and TRBJ1-5; 8 positions agree with TRBD1. Germline trimming cut 8 bases from V and 3 bases from J; bases unmatched to any gene: 6. Germline V gene sequence: CDR1 SNHLY, CDR2 FYNNEI. The CDR3 extends over 14 amino acids.

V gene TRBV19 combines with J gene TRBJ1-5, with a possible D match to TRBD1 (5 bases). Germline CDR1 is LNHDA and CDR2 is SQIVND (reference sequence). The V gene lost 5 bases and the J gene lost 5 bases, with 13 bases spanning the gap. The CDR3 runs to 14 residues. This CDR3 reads CASSPYRLDQPQHF. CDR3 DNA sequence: TGTGCCAGTAGTCCTTACAGGCTAGATCAGCCCCAGCATTTT.

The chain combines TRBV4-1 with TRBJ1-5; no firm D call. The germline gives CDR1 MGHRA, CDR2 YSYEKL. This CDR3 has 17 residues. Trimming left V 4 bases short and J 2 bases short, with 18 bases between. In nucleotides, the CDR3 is TGCGCCAGCAGCCGAGGGAGGGTGCCCTATGGCAATCAGCCCCAGCATTTT. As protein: CASSRGRVPYGNQPQHF.

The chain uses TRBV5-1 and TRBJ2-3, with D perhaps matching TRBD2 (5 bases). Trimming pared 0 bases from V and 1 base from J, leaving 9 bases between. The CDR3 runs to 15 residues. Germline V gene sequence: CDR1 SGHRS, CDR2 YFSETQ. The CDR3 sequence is CASSLDGDGTDTQYF. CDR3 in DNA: TGCGCCAGCAGCTTGGACGGGGATGGCACAGATACGCAGTATTTT.

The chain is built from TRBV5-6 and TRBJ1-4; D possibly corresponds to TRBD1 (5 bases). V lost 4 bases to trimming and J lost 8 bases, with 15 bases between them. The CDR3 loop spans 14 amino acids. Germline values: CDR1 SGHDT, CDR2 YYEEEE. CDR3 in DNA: TGTGCCAGCAGCCCCCTCGGGGGACGAGAAAAACTGTTTTTT. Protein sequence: CASSPLGGREKLFF.

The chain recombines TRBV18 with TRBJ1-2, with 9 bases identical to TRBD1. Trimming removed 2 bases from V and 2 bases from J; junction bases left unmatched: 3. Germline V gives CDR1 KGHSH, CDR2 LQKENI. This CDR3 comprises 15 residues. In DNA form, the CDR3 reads TGTGCCAGCTCACCAACAGGGGGCTACAACTATGGCTACACCTTC. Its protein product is CASSPTGGYNYGYTF.

DNA for the CDR3: TGTGCCAGCAGCCTCGAGCCCATCTCCTACGAGCAGTACTTC. Its protein is CASSLEPISYEQYF. The chain carries TRBV7-8 and TRBJ2-7; D not certain. The CDR3 loop spans 14 amino acids. Germline lookup yields CDR1 SGHVS and CDR2 FQNEAQ. V lost 5 bases and J 0 bases, leaving 11 bases between the germline ends.

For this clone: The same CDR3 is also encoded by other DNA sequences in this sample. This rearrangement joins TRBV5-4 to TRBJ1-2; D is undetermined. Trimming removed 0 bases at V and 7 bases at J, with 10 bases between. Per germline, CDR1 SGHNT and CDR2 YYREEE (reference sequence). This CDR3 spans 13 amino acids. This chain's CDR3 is CASSLAGLGGYTF. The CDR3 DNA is TGTGCCAGCAGCTTGGCGGGATTGGGTGGCTACACCTTC. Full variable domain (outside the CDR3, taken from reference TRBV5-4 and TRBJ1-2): ETGVTQSPTHLIKTRGQQVTLRCSSQSGHNTVSWYQQALGQGPQFIFQYYREEENGRGNFPPRFSGLQFPNYSSELNVNALELDDSALYLCASSLAGLGGYTFGSGTRLTVV.